This is a list of T cell receptor beta chains from one sample in a study of cytomegalovirus exposure and HLA in healthy donors. This table comes from immunoSEQ multiplex PCR, and its TCRdb copy is limited to in-frame clones, with some not included. The sample lists 70,000 to 95,000 clones; 62% were seen once. What was sequenced was PBMCs. The receptors here all came from a woman under 40 in good health and CMV-seropositive. Each CDR3 is given with its conserved first and last residue. Fields, in order: D gene, clone size, V gene, J gene, CDR3 length, CDR3 protein, CDR3 DNA. The D gene is left open where the match is weak. Expanded clones get a size class; other rows say once, few or many, or leave the size out.

D gene: TRBD1; clone size: NA; V gene: TRBV13; J gene: TRBJ1-1; CDR3 length: 14; CDR3 protein: CASSAATGGTEAFF; CDR3 DNA: TGTGCCAGCAGCGCCGCAACAGGGGGGACTGAAGCTTTCTTT
D gene: NA; clone size: once; V gene: TRBV11-3; J gene: TRBJ1-4; CDR3 length: 16; CDR3 protein: CASSGSAAGLDEKLFF; CDR3 DNA: TGTGCCAGCAGCGGAAGTGCCGCGGGGCTCGATGAAAAACTGTTTTTT
D gene: NA; clone size: NA; V gene: TRBV7-8; J gene: TRBJ1-5; CDR3 length: 14; CDR3 protein: CASSLPSSDQPQHF; CDR3 DNA: TGTGCCAGCAGCTTACCGAGTTCTGATCAGCCCCAGCATTTT
D gene: NA; clone size: few; V gene: TRBV13; J gene: TRBJ2-2; CDR3 length: 16; CDR3 protein: CASSPQSSGLTGELFF; CDR3 DNA: TGTGCCAGCAGCCCACAAAGTTCCGGGTTAACCGGGGAGCTGTTTTTT
D gene: TRBD2; clone size: NA; V gene: TRBV10-3; J gene: TRBJ2-1; CDR3 length: 18; CDR3 protein: CAISGGTSGGAKDNEQFF; CDR3 DNA: TGTGCCATCAGTGGTGGGACTAGCGGGGGGGCCAAGGACAATGAGCAGTTCTTC
D gene: TRBD1; clone size: few; V gene: TRBV14; J gene: TRBJ2-3; CDR3 length: 16; CDR3 protein: CASSRWTGEGTDTQYF; CDR3 DNA: TGTGCCAGCAGCCGCTGGACAGGGGAAGGGACAGATACGCAGTATTTT
D gene: TRBD1; clone size: NA; V gene: TRBV2; J gene: TRBJ1-4; CDR3 length: 14; CDR3 protein: CASSPGQDNEKLFF; CDR3 DNA: TGTGCCAGCAGCCCGGGACAGGATAATGAAAAACTGTTTTTT
D gene: TRBD2; clone size: once; V gene: TRBV4-1; J gene: TRBJ2-1; CDR3 length: 15; CDR3 protein: CASSITSGGYYEQFF; CDR3 DNA: TGCGCCAGCAGCATTACTAGCGGGGGGTATTATGAGCAGTTCTTC
D gene: NA; clone size: NA; V gene: TRBV7-9; J gene: TRBJ1-2; CDR3 length: 13; CDR3 protein: CASSGGSPRGYTF; CDR3 DNA: TGTGCCAGCAGCGGAGGGTCCCCAAGGGGCTACACCTTC
D gene: TRBD2; clone size: NA; V gene: TRBV5-3; J gene: TRBJ2-3; CDR3 length: 16; CDR3 protein: CARSWIAGANTDTQYF; CDR3 DNA: TGTGCCAGAAGCTGGATAGCGGGGGCCAACACAGATACGCAGTATTTT
D gene: TRBD1; clone size: NA; V gene: TRBV5-1; J gene: TRBJ1-1; CDR3 length: 16; CDR3 protein: CASSLNPGQMNTEAFF; CDR3 DNA: TGCGCCAGCAGCTTAAACCCGGGACAGATGAACACTGAAGCTTTCTTT
D gene: NA; clone size: few; V gene: TRBV6-6; J gene: TRBJ1-4; CDR3 length: 14; CDR3 protein: CASIKSQGGEKLFF; CDR3 DNA: TGTGCCAGCATAAAAAGCCAAGGGGGAGAAAAACTGTTTTTT
D gene: TRBD1; clone size: NA; V gene: TRBV7-9; J gene: TRBJ2-1; CDR3 length: 15; CDR3 protein: CASSWGTGVYNEQFF; CDR3 DNA: TGTGCCAGCAGCTGGGGGACAGGAGTCTACAATGAGCAGTTCTTC
D gene: NA; clone size: NA; V gene: TRBV5-1; J gene: TRBJ2-1; CDR3 length: 11; CDR3 protein: CASSLFEEQFF; CDR3 DNA: TGCGCCAGCAGCTTGTTTGAGGAGCAGTTCTTC
D gene: TRBD2; clone size: NA; V gene: TRBV2; J gene: TRBJ2-7; CDR3 length: 16; CDR3 protein: CASSPGLAGVTHEQYF; CDR3 DNA: TGTGCCAGCAGCCCGGGACTAGCGGGGGTAACCCACGAGCAGTACTTC
D gene: NA; clone size: NA; V gene: TRBV20-1; J gene: TRBJ2-1; CDR3 length: 10; CDR3 protein: CSGGWDEQFF; CDR3 DNA: TGCAGTGGCGGGTGGGATGAGCAGTTCTTC
D gene: NA; clone size: few; V gene: TRBV4-2; J gene: TRBJ2-7; CDR3 length: 15; CDR3 protein: CASSQGQGEIYEQYF; CDR3 DNA: TGTGCCAGCAGCCAAGGTCAGGGCGAAATCTACGAGCAGTACTTC
D gene: TRBD1; clone size: NA; V gene: TRBV29-1; J gene: TRBJ1-5; CDR3 length: 12; CDR3 protein: CSVQGPDQPQHF; CDR3 DNA: TGCAGCGTACAGGGGCCCGATCAGCCCCAGCATTTT